These 8 T cell receptor beta chains share one sample of origin, sequenced in a study of regulatory and conventional T cells in RAG deficiency. Conventional CD4+ T cells were sorted from blood as CD25-low CD127-high cells. The method was immunoSEQ multiplex PCR; TCRdb's version includes in-frame clones alone and lacks a portion of them. The data show tens of thousands of clones, 80% to 90% seen once. The same data also contributed to another study, on regulatory T cells. This second report adds: The primer mix had 52 TRBV and 13 TRBJ primers.

Material for sequencing was CD4+ effector T cells sorted from blood. These receptors were obtained from a human donor in good health.

The chain employs TRBV23-1 and TRBJ1-5; D is perhaps TRBD1 (5 bases). TRBV23-1 is annotated as an ORF whose role is uncertain. This CDR3 has 17 residues. V was cut by 4 bases and J by 0 bases, with 16 bases left in between. Here the CDR3 reads CASSRGRTIGSNQPQHF. In DNA form, the CDR3 reads TGCGCCAGCAGTCGCGGCAGGACAATAGGTAGCAATCAGCCCCAGCATTTT.

J is TRBJ1-2 and V is TRBV6-5, with D maybe TRBD1 (5 bases). This CDR3 comprises 12 residues. V lost 9 bases, J lost 3 bases, and 11 bases lay in between. In germline, CDR1 is MNHEY, CDR2 SVGAGI. Here the CDR3 reads CASTREDYGYTF. CDR3 sequence (DNA): TGTGCCAGTACCAGGGAAGACTATGGCTACACCTTC.

The V and J genes are TRBV11-2 and TRBJ2-2, with D hard to call. Per germline, CDR1 SGHAT and CDR2 FQNNGV. Deletions cut 3 bases from V and 0 bases from J, with 5 bases between. This CDR3 is 14 amino acids long. CDR3 region: CASSFGTNTGELFF. For the CDR3, the DNA is TGTGCCAGCAGCTTTGGAACGAACACCGGGGAGCTGTTTTTT.

The chain carries TRBV6-6 and TRBJ1-2; D not resolved. Germline CDR1 reads MNHNY; CDR2 reads SVGAGI (reference sequence). The CDR3 length is 12 residues. V lost 4 bases to trimming and J lost 5 bases, with 8 bases between them. The CDR3 nucleotides are TGTGCCAGCAGTTTTCCTCGATATGGCTACACCTTC. Its protein product is CASSFPRYGYTF.

This rearrangement joins TRBV25-1 to TRBJ2-3; D not resolved. The germline CDR1 and CDR2 sequences are MGHDK and SYGVNS. This CDR3 spans 13 amino acids. Trimming took off 1 base at V and 4 bases at J, with 6 bases between the two ends. CDR3 in DNA: TGTGCCAGCAGTGAATCCGTGGCAGATACGCAGTATTTT. This gives the protein CASSESVADTQYF.

The rearrangement uses TRBV2 and TRBJ1-6; 8 bases fit TRBD1. With V trimmed by 7 bases and J by 6 bases, 8 bases remained unmatched. Germline lookup yields CDR1 SNHLY and CDR2 FYNNEI. The CDR3 sequence is 15 residues long. In nucleotides, the CDR3 is TGTGCCAGCAAGAAACAGGGGGAGATTAATTCACCCCTCCACTTT. As protein: CASKKQGEINSPLHF. Looking up the rest from reference TRBV2 and TRBJ1-6 gives the full variable domain: EPEVTQTPSHQVTQMGQEVILRCVPISNHLYFYWYRQILGQKVEFLVSFYNNEISEKSEIFDDQFSVERPDGSNFTLKIRSTKLEDSAMYFCASKKQGEINSPLHFGNGTRLTVT.

Only a few counts were recorded for this clone. The rearrangement joins TRBV6-5 to TRBJ2-3; D gene ambiguous. The V and J ends lost 5 bases and 8 bases respectively, with 11 bases between them. CDR3 length: 12 amino acids. CDR1 and CDR2 (germline): MNHEY, SVGAGI. The DNA of the CDR3 is TGTGCCAGCAGTGAAGCCGGGCTTACGCAGTATTTT. It specifies CASSEAGLTQYF.

The chain recombines TRBV5-4 with TRBJ1-2; D is unclear. The CDR3 is made up of 14 amino acids. Germline V lookup: CDR1 SGHNT, CDR2 YYREEE (reference sequence). The V gene lost 1 base and the J gene lost 3 bases, with 10 bases spanning the gap. CDR3 DNA: TGTGCCAGCAGCTTGTCTGACACGTACTATGGCTACACCTTC. Protein: CASSLSDTYYGYTF.